One and the same sample provided the 10 T cell receptor gamma chains below, sequenced in a study of gamma delta lymphoproliferative disorders and STAT genes. PBMCs from patients and controls supplied the genomic DNA for sequencing. TCRdb reran clone calling via CATT on the multiplex PCR reads. The top ten clones hold more than 55% of a sample with just under 2,000 gamma-chain clones, less than 9% of them seen once. The specimen was blood. The receptors here all came from a human donor with gamma-delta T-cell large granular lymphocyte leukemia.

This clone came up once. The junction does not match germline at one end; this may be a read error. The chain is built from TRGV10 and TRGJ1 or TRGJ2. The J gene comes from matching the DNA to germline here; TCRdb lacks it. TRGV10 belongs to the ORF category, with a function that is uncertain. The CDR3 spans 9 residues. In nucleotides, the CDR3 is TGTGCGGCGTATTATAAGAAACTCTTT. Encoded protein: CAAYYKKLF.

Within the sample, this clone is medium-sized. CDR3 nucleotide sequence: TGTGCCACCTGGGACTTTGGACCCCCTTATTATAAGAAACTCTTT. This gives the protein CATWDFGPPYYKKLF. The rearrangement joins TRGV3 to TRGJ1 or TRGJ2. As TCRdb names no J gene, one was assigned here on the basis of a DNA match to germline. CDR3 length equals 15 residues. V gave up 3 bases and J gave up 3 bases; unmatched junction bases: 11. Germline CDR1 VTNTFY, CDR2 YDVSTARD (reference sequence).

Sample share makes this clone medium-sized. The V and J genes are TRGV2 and TRGJ1 or TRGJ2. No J gene is reported in TCRdb; it was inferred here by comparing the DNA with germline. V trimming: 0 bases; J trimming: 3 bases; junction bases outside the gene matches: 8. The CDR3 loop spans 15 amino acids. Germline CDR1 reads EGSNGY; CDR2 reads YDSYNSKV. CDR3 amino acids: CATWDGPRFYYKKLF. The DNA for the CDR3 is TGTGCCACCTGGGACGGGCCGAGGTTTTATTATAAGAAACTCTTT.

This clone ranks as medium-sized. The chain is built from TRGV10 and TRGJ1 or TRGJ2. The J gene, missing from TCRdb, was assigned here through DNA to germline matching. TRGV10 is identified as an open reading frame with a role that is uncertain. CDR3 size: 14 residues. Trimming cost V 8 bases and J 1 base; bases outside gene matches: 9. CDR3 amino acids: CAAWDSYNYYKKLF. CDR3 nucleotides: TGTGCTGCGTGGGATTCCTACAATTATTATAAGAAACTCTTT.

By share, this clone ranks as medium-sized (0.01 to 0.1%). The chain couples TRGV10 to TRGJP1. The J gene, missing from TCRdb, was assigned here through DNA to germline matching. TRGV10 belongs to the ORF category, with a function that is uncertain. Germline trimming cut 8 bases from V and 3 bases from J; bases unmatched to any gene: 13. CDR3 length: 16 amino acids. The CDR3 DNA follows: TGTGCTGCGTGGGACGGTCCCTATTCCACTGGTTGGTTCAAGATATTT. Its translation: CAAWDGPYSTGWFKIF.

On this clone itself: The DNA is left out, because the CDR3 cannot be placed on it with certainty; the CDR3 is given as TCRdb lists it. This CDR3 is CATWDGVRLGNSLAVEQHF. No J gene call was made, and the V gene is TRGV2. Germline values: CDR1 EGSNGY, CDR2 YDSYNSKV. The CDR3 extends over 19 residues, inclusive of both ends.

Relative to its sample, this clone is medium-sized. This same CDR3 is encoded by further DNA sequences in the sample. The chain's CDR3 is CATWDGLNYKKLF. The DNA of the CDR3 is TGTGCCACCTGGGACGGATTAAATTATAAGAAACTCTTT. The genes are TRGV2 and TRGJ1 or TRGJ2. The J gene was not available in TCRdb and was assigned here by matching the DNA to germline segments. Unmatched junction bases numbered 5, after V lost 1 base and J lost 5 bases. The CDR3 has 13 amino acids. Germline values: CDR1 EGSNGY, CDR2 YDSYNSKV.

By share, this clone counts as medium-sized. The chain recombines TRGV8 with TRGJ1 or TRGJ2. Here the J gene came from matching the DNA to germline, since TCRdb omits it. V lost 3 bases and J lost 5; bases outside the gene matches: 16. Germline loops: CDR1 VENAVY, CDR2 YDSYNSRV. CDR3 length: 16 residues. The CDR3 nucleotides are TGTGCCACCTGGGATGGTACACTTGAATGGGATTATAAGAAACTCTTT. Its translation is CATWDGTLEWDYKKLF.

This clone is medium-sized (0.01 to 0.1%) by share. This clone may be a read error of a much larger clone one base away. Additional DNA sequences in this sample encode the identical CDR3. The chain has TRGV2 and TRGJ1 or TRGJ2. TCRdb gives no J gene; it was assigned here by matching the DNA to germline. Germline-derived CDR1 and CDR2 are EGSNGY and YDSYNSKV. CDR3 size: 12 residues. Unmatched junction bases numbered 2, after V lost 2 bases and J lost 4 bases. This CDR3 reads CATWDVYYKKLF. The CDR3 DNA reads TGTGCCACCTGGGACGTATATTATAAGAAACTCTTT.

This clone was seen a few times. The genes are TRGV9 and TRGJ1 or TRGJ2. TCRdb does not report a J gene; here it was assigned by matching the DNA to germline references. With 0 bases clipped from V and 2 bases from J, the junction kept 13 bases outside the gene matches. This CDR3 spans 17 amino acids. Germline V gene data show CDR1 as GITISATS and CDR2 as ISYDGTV (reference sequence). CDR3 nucleotides: TGTGCCTTGTGGGAGGTGCGCGGGGCTAAAGATTATTATAAGAAACTCTTT. As protein: CALWEVRGAKDYYKKLF.